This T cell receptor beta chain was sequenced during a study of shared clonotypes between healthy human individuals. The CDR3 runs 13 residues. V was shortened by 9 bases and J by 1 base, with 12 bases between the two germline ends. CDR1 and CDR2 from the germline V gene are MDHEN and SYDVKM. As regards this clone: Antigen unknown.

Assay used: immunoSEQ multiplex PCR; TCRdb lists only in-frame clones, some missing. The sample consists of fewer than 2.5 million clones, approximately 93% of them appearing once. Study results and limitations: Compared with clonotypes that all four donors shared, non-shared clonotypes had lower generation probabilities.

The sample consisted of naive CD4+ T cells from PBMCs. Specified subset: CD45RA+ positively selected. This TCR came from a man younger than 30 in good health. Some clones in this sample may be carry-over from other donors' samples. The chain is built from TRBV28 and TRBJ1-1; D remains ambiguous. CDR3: CASTAETNTEAFF. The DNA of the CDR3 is TGTGCCAGTACGGCGGAAACGAACACTGAAGCTTTCTTT.